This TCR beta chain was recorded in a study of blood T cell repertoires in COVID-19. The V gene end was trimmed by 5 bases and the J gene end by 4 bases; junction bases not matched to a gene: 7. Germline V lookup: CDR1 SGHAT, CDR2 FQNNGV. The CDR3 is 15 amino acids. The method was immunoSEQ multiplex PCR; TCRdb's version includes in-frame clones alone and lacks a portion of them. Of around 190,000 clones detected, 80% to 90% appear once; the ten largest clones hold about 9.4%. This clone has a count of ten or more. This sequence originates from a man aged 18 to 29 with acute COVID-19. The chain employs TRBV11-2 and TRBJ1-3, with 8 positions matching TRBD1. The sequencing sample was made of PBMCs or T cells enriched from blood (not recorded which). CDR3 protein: CASSPFQGAGNTIYF. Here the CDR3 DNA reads TGTGCCAGCAGCCCTTTTCAGGGGGCGGGAAACACCATATATTTT.